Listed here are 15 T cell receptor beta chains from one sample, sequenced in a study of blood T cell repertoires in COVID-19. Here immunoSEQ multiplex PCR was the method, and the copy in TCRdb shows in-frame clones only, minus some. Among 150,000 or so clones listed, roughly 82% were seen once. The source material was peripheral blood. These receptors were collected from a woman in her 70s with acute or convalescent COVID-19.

CDR3 DNA: TGTGCCAGCAGCGTCCCAGGAGATACGCAGTATTTT. Translation gives CASSVPGDTQYF. This chain joins TRBV9 and TRBJ2-3; D gene unclear. In germline, CDR1 is SGDLS, CDR2 YYNGEE. V dropped 2 bases and J dropped 5 bases, with 6 bases sitting between them. The CDR3 loop spans 12 amino acids.

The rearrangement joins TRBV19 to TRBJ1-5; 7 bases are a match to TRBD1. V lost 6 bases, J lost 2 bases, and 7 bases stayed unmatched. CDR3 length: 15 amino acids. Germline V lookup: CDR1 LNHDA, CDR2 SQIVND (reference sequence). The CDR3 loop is CASRIDREGNQPQHF. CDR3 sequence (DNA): TGTGCCAGTAGAATCGACAGGGAAGGCAATCAGCCCCAGCATTTT.

The DNA for the CDR3 is TGTGCCAGCAGTGACTCGCGGGGGGGCAATGAGCAGTTCTTC. Translated, it gives CASSDSRGGNEQFF. The chain has TRBV2 and TRBJ2-1, with 9 bases identical to TRBD2. Trimming took 3 bases from V and 6 from J; bases not matched to a gene: 3. CDR1 SNHLY and CDR2 FYNNEI come from the germline V gene. The CDR3 has 14 amino acids.

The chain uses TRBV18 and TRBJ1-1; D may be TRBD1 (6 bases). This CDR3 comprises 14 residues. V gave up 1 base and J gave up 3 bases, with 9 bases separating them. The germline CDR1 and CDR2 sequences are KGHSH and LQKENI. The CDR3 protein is CASSPLGGDTEAFF. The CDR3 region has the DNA TGTGCCAGCTCACCACTAGGGGGAGACACTGAAGCTTTCTTT.

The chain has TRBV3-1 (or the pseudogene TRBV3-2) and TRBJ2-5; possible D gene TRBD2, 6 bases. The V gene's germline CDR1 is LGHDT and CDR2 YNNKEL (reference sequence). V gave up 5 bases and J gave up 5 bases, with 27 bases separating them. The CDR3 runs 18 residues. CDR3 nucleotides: TGTGCCAGCAGCTCCGCCGGAGGGAGGTTCCAGCTAGGGGAGACCCAGTACTTC. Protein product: CASSSAGGRFQLGETQYF.

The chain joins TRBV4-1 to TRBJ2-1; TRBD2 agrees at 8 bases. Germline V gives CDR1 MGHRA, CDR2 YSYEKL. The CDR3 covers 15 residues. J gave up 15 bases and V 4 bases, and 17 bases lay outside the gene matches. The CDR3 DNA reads TGCGCCAGCAGCCTACACCCGAACTATAGCGGGGAACTGTTCTTC. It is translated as CASSLHPNYSGELFF.

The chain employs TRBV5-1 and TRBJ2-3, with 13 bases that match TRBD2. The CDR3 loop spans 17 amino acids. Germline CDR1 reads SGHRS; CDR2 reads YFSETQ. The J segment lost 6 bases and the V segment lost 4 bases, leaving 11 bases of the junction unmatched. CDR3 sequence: CASSPWTSGGRGDTQYF. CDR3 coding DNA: TGCGCCAGCAGCCCCTGGACTAGCGGGGGTCGAGGGGATACGCAGTATTTT.

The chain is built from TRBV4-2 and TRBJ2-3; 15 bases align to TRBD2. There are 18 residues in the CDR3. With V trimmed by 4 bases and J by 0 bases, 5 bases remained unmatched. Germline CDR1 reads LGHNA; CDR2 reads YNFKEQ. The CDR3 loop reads CASSPWTSGGGSTDTQYF. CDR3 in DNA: TGTGCCAGCAGCCCTTGGACTAGCGGGGGGGGTAGCACAGATACGCAGTATTTT.

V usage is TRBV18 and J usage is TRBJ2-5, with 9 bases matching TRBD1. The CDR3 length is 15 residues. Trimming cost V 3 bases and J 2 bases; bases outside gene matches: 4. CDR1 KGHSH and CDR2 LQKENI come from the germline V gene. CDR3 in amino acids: CASSPQGTGQETQYF. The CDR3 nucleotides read TGTGCCAGCTCACCTCAAGGGACAGGGCAAGAGACCCAGTACTTC.

Here the CDR3 DNA reads TGTGCCAGCAGTTACGAAGGAGTCTATGGCTACACCTTC. This encodes CASSYEGVYGYTF. The chain combines TRBV6-6 with TRBJ1-2; no definite D call. CDR1 and CDR2 (germline): MNHNY, SVGAGI (reference sequence). Deletions cut 2 bases from V and 4 bases from J, with 8 bases between. There are 13 residues in the CDR3.

CDR3 coding DNA: TGTGCCATCTCCGGGCTAGCGACCTACAATGAGCAGTTCTTC. Encoded protein: CAISGLATYNEQFF. The J gene is TRBJ2-1, the V gene TRBV7-9; D possibly corresponds to TRBD2 (6 bases). The germline CDR1 and CDR2 sequences are SEHNR and FQNEAQ (reference sequence). The CDR3 is 14 residues long. Between the trimmed V and J ends, which lost 10 bases and 2 bases, there was a span of 15 bases. Based on the CDR3 plus reference TRBV7-9 and TRBJ2-1, the full variable domain is DTGVSQNPRHKITKRGQNVTFRCDPISEHNRLYWYRQTLGQGPEFLTYFQNEAQLEKSRLLSDRFSAERPKGSFSTLEIQRTEQGDSAMYLCAISGLATYNEQFFGPGTRLTVL.

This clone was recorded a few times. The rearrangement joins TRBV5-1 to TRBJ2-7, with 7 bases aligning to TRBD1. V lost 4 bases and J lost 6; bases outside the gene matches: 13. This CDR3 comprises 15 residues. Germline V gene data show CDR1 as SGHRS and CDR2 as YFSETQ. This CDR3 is CASSPTGARAAEQYF. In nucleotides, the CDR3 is TGCGCCAGCAGCCCAACAGGGGCGCGAGCAGCCGAGCAGTACTTC.

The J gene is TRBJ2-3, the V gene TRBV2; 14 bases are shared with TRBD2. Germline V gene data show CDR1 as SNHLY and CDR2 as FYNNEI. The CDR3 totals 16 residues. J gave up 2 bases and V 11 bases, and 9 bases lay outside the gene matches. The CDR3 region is CAGQGTSGSITDTQYF. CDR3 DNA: TGTGCCGGCCAAGGGACTAGCGGGAGTATCACAGATACGCAGTATTTT.

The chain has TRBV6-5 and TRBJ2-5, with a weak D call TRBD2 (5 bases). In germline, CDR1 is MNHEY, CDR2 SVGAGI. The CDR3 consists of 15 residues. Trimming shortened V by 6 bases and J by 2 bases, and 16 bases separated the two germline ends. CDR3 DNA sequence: TGTGCCAGCAGGGAGGTCGCAGCGATTCAAGAGACCCAGTACTTC. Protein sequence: CASREVAAIQETQYF.

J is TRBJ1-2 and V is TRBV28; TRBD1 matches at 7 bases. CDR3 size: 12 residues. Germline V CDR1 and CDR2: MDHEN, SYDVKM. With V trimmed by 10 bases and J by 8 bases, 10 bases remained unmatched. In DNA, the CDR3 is TGTGCCACCCCGGGACAGCTTGACGGCTACACCTTC. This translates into CATPGQLDGYTF.